The T cell receptor beta chain under discussion was sequenced for a study of CD8 T cells in Susac syndrome (dated by TCRdb to the late 2010s). With regard to the full study: Repertoire sequencing was used to test whether CD8+ T cell activation and differentiation in Susac syndrome was antigen driven. CD8+ T cell repertoire clonality was compared between some 13 healthy donors, some 14 Susac syndrome patients and around 15 multiple sclerosis patients.

What the research found in general, with its limitations: The number of individuals in the TCR sequencing and HLA analysis was recognized as being relatively small.

High-throughput TCR beta sequencing profiled peripheral blood CD8+ and CD4+ T cells from healthy donors, Susac syndrome patients and multiple sclerosis patients. Treatment-naive patients with stable or active relapsing-remitting disease fulfilling revised McDonald criteria were used as multiple sclerosis controls. CD8+ TEMRA cells were enriched by FACS, while bulk CD8+ and CD4+ T cells were purified by magnetic negative isolation. Blood was collected in EDTA tubes and processed within 24 hours, with PBMCs isolated through density gradient centrifugation. PBMCs destined for TCR sequencing were cryopreserved in liquid nitrogen and later thawed in a 37 °C water bath. The sorted or isolated CD4+, CD8+ and CD8+ TEMRA cells had a purity of 90% or higher. CDR1 and CDR2, per the germline V gene (reference sequence), are GTSNPN and SVGIG. From the cysteine up to the phenylalanine, the CDR3 has a length of 13 residues. CDR3 DNA only is kept here, 39 bases in frame from base 1. V drops 6 bases and J drops 4 bases, leaving 15 bases in between.

RNA was extracted using the RNeasy kit, and roughly 0.45 to 1 microgram was reverse transcribed with random hexamers. The immunoSEQ multiplex PCR assay, covering 54 Vbeta and 13 Jbeta segments, was used to amplify TCR beta CDR3 regions. Bias from PCR amplification was corrected by using a synthetic template baseline for primer optimization and for computational correction. In the authors' own workflow: Reads were assigned to V, D and J genes according to IMGT and analyzed in immunoSEQ Analyzer, with only productive sequences retained. Clonality was computed as one minus Shannon entropy normalized by log2 of the number of productive unique sequences. For each patient and control, public and private clones were evaluated within the 100 most prevalent clones. A clone was defined as Susac-specific if it was absent from the healthy and MS cohorts, from over 1,000 published viral clones and from other ImmuneACCESS disease sequences. The raw public data were reprocessed by TCRdb itself: fastp quality trimming at Q25, MiXCR clonotype calling, in-frame beta chains only. CDR3 protein duplicates are merged, each entry listing the most common genes and DNA. The V and J calls shown here were made by TCRdb, not taken from the authors' results. For this sample there are 350,000 to 550,000 distinct CDR3 sequences; around 83% appear just once. Around 0.12% of the sample is taken by the ten largest.

Details on this clonotype: What antigen it recognizes has not been identified. Base qualities are not recorded, but no much larger clone differs from it by a single base.

The sequenced sample consisted of CD8+ T cells from PBMCs. This chain is built from TRBV30 and TRBJ1-2; the D gene assignment is ambiguous. The TCR was taken from a human donor with multiple sclerosis. Here the CDR3 is given as CACHSGRGYGYTF. The DNA sequence is as follows: TGTGCCTGCCACTCAGGACGGGGCTATGGCTACACCTTC.